The 5 T cell receptor beta chains presented below share a single source sample, sequenced in a study of cytomegalovirus exposure and HLA in healthy donors. The PCR used 60 Vbeta and 13 Jbeta primers. Here immunoSEQ multiplex PCR was the method, and the copy in TCRdb shows in-frame clones only, minus some. The sample has about 160,000 clones; around 80% are singletons. Input material: PBMCs. All receptors derive from a female donor in good health and CMV-seronegative.

The rearrangement links TRBV6-1 to TRBJ1-1, with D hard to call. From germline, CDR1 is MNHNS and CDR2 SASEGT. The CDR3 is 14 residues long. The ends were cut back, 3 bases at V and 5 bases at J, with 13 bases in the middle. CDR3 coding DNA: TGTGCCAGCAGTGAGGAGTTCTCGACTACTGAAGCTTTCTTT. Its protein product is CASSEEFSTTEAFF.

The chain links TRBV12-5 to TRBJ2-5; TRBD2 aligns across 10 bases. CDR3 size: 17 residues. Germline V gene data show CDR1 as LGHNT and CDR2 as FRNRAP. Trimming took 5 bases from V and 3 from J; bases not matched to a gene: 12. The CDR3 spells CASGRGRTSGPEETQYF. DNA of the CDR3: TGTGCTAGTGGTCGGGGAAGGACTAGCGGCCCCGAAGAGACCCAGTACTTC.

The V call is TRBV18, the J call TRBJ2-6; a possible D gene is TRBD2 (5 bases). V was pared by 2 bases and J by 4 bases, with 12 bases between. Germline V gene data show CDR1 as KGHSH and CDR2 as LQKENI. There are 16 residues in the CDR3. CDR3 nucleotides: TGTGCCAGCTCACCAGATACTAGGGCCGGGGCCAACGTCCTGACTTTC. Encoded protein: CASSPDTRAGANVLTF.

This chain links TRBV28 with TRBJ1-5; the match to TRBD1 covers 7 bases. The V gene end was trimmed by 5 bases and the J gene end by 2 bases; junction bases not matched to a gene: 6. CDR3 length: 15 residues. CDR1 is MDHEN and CDR2 is SYDVKM in the germline V gene. The CDR3 DNA reads TGTGCCAGCAGTATGAACAGGGGTGGCAATCAGCCCCAGCATTTT. Translating it yields CASSMNRGGNQPQHF.

V is TRBV12-5 and J is TRBJ2-7; TRBD1 matches at 9 bases. CDR3 length equals 14 residues. The J segment lost 4 bases and the V segment lost 5 bases, leaving 6 bases of the junction unmatched. Germline V gene sequence: CDR1 LGHNT, CDR2 FRNRAP. The CDR3 DNA follows: TGTGCTAGTGGTACGGGACAGGGCATGTACGAGCAGTACTTC. Its translation: CASGTGQGMYEQYF.